The clone carrying this T cell receptor beta chain was counted between two and nine times. The V segment lost 6 bases and the J segment 7 bases; nucleotides outside the gene matches: 12. The CDR3 runs 16 residues. Germline V lookup: CDR1 WNHNN, CDR2 SYGVQD (reference sequence). Clones were read by immunoSEQ multiplex PCR, and TCRdb kept only the in-frame ones, dropping some. Among some 59,000 clones, 82% were seen once, and the ten largest hold roughly 0.9%. The sort gate was single viable CD3+CD4+CD8-CD45RO+ cells for memory CD4+ T cells. This sample was included in a study of memory CD4+ T cells and cytomegalovirus serostatus.

V usage is TRBV10-1 and J usage is TRBJ2-1; 10 bases are a match to TRBD1. Specimen: memory CD4+ T cells from blood. The receptor comes from an adult in good health and CMV-seronegative. In nucleotides, the CDR3 is TGCGCCAGCAGCTACGAAAAGGACAGGGGGTGGAATGAGCAGTTCTTC. Amino acids: CASSYEKDRGWNEQFF.